This T cell receptor beta chain was observed in a study of somatic mutations in cytotoxic T cells in rheumatoid arthritis. Clones were read by immunoSEQ multiplex PCR, and TCRdb kept only the in-frame ones, dropping some. The table records just over 30,000 clones, around 83% of them present only once. This receptor was taken from an adult with rheumatoid arthritis. Sequenced input: CD8+ T cells sorted from blood.

CDR3 sequence: CASSVGRGGEAETQYF. As DNA, the CDR3 is TGTGCCAGCAGCGTAGGACGGGGGGGCGAAGCGGAGACCCAGTACTTC. The chain combines TRBV9 with TRBJ2-5; 8 nucleotides line up with TRBD2. The CDR3 is 16 amino acids. Germline V gene lookup returns CDR1 SGDLS and CDR2 YYNGEE. Unmatched junction bases numbered 9, after V lost 0 bases and J lost 5 bases.